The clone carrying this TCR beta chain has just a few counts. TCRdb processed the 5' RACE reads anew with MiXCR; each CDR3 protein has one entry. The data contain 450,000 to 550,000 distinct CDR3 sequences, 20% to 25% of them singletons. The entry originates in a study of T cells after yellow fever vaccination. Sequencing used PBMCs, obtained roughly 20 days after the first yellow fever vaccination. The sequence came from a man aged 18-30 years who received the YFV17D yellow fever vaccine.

CDR3 region: CASSGGTGHYGYTF. DNA for the CDR3: TGTGCCAGCAGCGGAGGGACGGGTCACTATGGCTACACCTTC. The chain employs TRBV7-2 and TRBJ1-2; possibly TRBD1 for D (5 bases). V lost 5 bases to trimming and J lost 3 bases, with 13 bases between them. The CDR3 length is 14 residues. Germline CDR1 and CDR2: SGHTA and FQGNSA.